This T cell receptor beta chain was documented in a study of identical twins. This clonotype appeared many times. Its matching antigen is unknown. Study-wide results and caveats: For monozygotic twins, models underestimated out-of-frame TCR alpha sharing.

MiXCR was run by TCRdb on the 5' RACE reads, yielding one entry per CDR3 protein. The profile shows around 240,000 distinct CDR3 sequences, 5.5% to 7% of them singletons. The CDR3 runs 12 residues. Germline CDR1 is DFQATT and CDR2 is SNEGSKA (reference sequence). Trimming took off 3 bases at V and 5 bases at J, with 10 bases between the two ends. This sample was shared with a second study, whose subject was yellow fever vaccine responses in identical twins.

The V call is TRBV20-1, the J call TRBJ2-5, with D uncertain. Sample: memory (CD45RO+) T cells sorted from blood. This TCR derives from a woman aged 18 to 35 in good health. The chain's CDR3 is CSASSFSETQYF. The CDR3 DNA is TGCAGTGCTAGTTCCTTTTCGGAGACCCAGTACTTC.